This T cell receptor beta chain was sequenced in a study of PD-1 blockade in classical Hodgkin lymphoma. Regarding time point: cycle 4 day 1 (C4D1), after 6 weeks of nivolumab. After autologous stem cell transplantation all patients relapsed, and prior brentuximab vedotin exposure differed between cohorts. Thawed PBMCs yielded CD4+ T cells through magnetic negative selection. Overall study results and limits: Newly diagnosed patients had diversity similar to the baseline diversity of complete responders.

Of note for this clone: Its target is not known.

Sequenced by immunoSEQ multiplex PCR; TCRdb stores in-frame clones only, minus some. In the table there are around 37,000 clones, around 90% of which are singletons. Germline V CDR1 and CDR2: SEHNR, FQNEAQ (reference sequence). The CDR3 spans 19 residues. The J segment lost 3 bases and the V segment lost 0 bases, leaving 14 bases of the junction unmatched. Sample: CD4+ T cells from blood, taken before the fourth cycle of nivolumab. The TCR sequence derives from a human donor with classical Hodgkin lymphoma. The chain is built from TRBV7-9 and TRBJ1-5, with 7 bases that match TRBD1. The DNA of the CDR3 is TGTGCCAGCAGCTTAGCGGGGAGGGGGCGCCGTATTAACAATCAGCCCCAGCATTTT. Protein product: CASSLAGRGRRINNQPQHF.